This note documents a single T cell receptor beta chain sequence. V was clipped by 4 bases and J by 6 bases, with 12 bases between them. Germline lookup yields CDR1 SNHLY and CDR2 FYNNEI. CDR3 size: 13 residues. The protocol was immunoSEQ multiplex PCR, while the TCRdb copy is restricted to in-frame clones and leaves out a portion. The sample has under 450,000 clones, roughly 87% seen once. The data are from a study of blood T cell repertoires in COVID-19. Symptom resolution, clearance, or two negative PCRs marked the recovered donors of Cohort 3. The sample was PBMCs or T cells enriched from blood (not recorded which). This clonotype was sampled from a woman younger than 45 who had recovered from COVID-19. The chain couples TRBV2 to TRBJ2-5; D might be TRBD1 (6 bases). Here the CDR3 DNA reads TGTGCCAGCAGTGGTGCAGGGGAGAAGACCCAGTACTTC. It translates to CASSGAGEKTQYF.